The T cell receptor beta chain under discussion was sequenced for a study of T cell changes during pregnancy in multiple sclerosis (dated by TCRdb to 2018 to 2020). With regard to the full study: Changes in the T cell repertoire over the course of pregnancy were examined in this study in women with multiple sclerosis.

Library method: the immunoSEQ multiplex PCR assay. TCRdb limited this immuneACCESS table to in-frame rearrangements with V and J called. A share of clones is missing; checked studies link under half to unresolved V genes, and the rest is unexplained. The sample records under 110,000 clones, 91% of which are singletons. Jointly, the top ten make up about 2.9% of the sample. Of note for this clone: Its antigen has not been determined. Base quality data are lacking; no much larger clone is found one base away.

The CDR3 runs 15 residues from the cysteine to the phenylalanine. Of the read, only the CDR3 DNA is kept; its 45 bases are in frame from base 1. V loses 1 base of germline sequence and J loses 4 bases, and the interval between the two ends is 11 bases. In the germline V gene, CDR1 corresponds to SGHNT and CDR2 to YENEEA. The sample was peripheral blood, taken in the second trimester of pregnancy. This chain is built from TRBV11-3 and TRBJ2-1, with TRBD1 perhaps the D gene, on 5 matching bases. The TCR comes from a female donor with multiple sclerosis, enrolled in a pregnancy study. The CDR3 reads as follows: CASSLVATDYNEQFF. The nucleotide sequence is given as TGTGCCAGCAGCTTAGTTGCGACAGATTACAATGAGCAGTTCTTC.